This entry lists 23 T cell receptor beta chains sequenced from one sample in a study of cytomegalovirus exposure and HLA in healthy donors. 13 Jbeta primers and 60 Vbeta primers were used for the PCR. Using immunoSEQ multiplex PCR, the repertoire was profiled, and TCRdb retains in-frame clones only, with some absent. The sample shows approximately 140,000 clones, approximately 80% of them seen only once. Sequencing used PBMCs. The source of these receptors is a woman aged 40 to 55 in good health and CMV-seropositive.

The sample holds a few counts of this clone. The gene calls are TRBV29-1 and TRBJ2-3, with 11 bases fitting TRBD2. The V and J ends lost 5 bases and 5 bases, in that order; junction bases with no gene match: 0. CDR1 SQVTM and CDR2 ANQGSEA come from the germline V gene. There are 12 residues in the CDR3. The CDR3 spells CSVLAGGDTQYF. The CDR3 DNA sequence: TGCAGCGTTCTAGCGGGAGGAGATACGCAGTATTTT.

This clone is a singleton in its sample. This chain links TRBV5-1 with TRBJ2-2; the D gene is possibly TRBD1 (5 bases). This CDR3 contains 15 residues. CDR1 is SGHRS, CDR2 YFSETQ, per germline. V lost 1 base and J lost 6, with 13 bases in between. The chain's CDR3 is CASSLLGQIPGELFF. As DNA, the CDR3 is TGCGCCAGCAGCTTGTTGGGGCAGATCCCCGGGGAGCTGTTTTTT.

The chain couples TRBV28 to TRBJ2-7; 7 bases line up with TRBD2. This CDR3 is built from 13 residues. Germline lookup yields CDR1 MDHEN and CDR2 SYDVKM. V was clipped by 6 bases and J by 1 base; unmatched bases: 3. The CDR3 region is CASRREYSYEQYF. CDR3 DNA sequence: TGTGCCAGCAGGCGGGAGTATTCCTACGAGCAGTACTTC.

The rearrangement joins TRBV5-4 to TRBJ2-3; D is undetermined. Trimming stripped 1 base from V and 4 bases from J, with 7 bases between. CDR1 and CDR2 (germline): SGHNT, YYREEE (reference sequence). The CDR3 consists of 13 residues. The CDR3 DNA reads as TGTGCCAGCAGCTTGCTAGTTTCAGATACGCAGTATTTT. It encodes CASSLLVSDTQYF.

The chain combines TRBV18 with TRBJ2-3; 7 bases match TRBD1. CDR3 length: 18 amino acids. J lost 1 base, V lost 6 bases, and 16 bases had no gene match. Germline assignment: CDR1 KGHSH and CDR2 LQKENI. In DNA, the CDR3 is TGTGCCAGCTCTCTCAATCGACAGGGTTTGGTCCGCACAGATACGCAGTATTTT. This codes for CASSLNRQGLVRTDTQYF.

In DNA form, the CDR3 reads TGTGCCAGTAGTGGTCGGCTAGCGGGAATTGAGCAGTTCTTC. Translation gives CASSGRLAGIEQFF. This sequence joins TRBV19 and TRBJ2-1; 9 bases align to TRBD2. Germline V gene lookup returns CDR1 LNHDA and CDR2 SQIVND (reference sequence). The V segment lost 5 bases and the J segment 9 bases; nucleotides outside the gene matches: 8. CDR3 size: 14 residues.

The CDR3, as DNA: TGTGCCAGCAGCTTAAGGGGAGAGACCCAGTACTTC. Protein sequence: CASSLRGETQYF. This chain connects TRBV7-2 to TRBJ2-5, with D tentatively TRBD1 (5 bases). Germline CDR1 reads SGHTA; CDR2 reads FQGNSA. The CDR3 has 12 residues. V gave up 2 bases and J gave up 4 bases, with 5 bases separating them.

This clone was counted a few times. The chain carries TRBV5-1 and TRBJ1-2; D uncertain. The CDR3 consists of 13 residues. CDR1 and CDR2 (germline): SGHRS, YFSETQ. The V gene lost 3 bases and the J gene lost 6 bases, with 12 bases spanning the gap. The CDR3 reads CASSSPELNGYTF. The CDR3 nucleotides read TGCGCCAGCAGCTCTCCAGAACTAAATGGCTACACCTTC.

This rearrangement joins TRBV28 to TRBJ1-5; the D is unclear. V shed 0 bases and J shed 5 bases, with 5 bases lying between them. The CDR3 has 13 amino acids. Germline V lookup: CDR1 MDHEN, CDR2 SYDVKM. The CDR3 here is CASSLWSDQPQHF. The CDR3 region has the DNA TGTGCCAGCAGTTTATGGTCAGATCAGCCCCAGCATTTT.

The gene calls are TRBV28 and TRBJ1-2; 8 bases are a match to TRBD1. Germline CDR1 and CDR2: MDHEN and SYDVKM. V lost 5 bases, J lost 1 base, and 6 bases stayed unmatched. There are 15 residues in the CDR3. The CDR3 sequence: CASSAAGGRNYGYTF. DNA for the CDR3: TGTGCCAGCAGTGCCGCAGGGGGCCGTAACTATGGCTACACCTTC.

The CDR3 reads CASSPRQGEAFF. For the CDR3, the DNA is TGTGCCAGCAGTCCACGACAGGGCGAAGCTTTCTTT. The rearrangement links TRBV2 to TRBJ1-1; TRBD1 aligns across 7 bases. CDR1 and CDR2 from the germline V gene are SNHLY and FYNNEI. This CDR3 has 12 amino acids. Germline trimming cut 5 bases from V and 8 bases from J; bases unmatched to any gene: 5.

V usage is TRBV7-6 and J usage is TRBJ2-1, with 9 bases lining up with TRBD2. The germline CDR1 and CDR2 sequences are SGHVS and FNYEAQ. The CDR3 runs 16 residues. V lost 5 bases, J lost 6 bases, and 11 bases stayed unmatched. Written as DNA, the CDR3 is TGTGCCAGCAGCCCGCTCCAGGCGGGAGGGGGCAATGAGCAGTTCTTC. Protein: CASSPLQAGGGNEQFF.

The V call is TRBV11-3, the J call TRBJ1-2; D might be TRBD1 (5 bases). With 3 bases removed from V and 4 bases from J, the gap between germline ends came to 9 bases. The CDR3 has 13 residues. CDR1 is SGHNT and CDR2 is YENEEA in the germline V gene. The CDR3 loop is CASSFYQGYGYTF. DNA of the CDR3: TGTGCCAGCAGCTTTTATCAGGGCTATGGCTACACCTTC.

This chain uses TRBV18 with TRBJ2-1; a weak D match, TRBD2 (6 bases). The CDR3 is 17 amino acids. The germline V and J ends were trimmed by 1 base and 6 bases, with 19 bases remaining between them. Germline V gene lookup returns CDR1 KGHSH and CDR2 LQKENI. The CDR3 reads CASSPLQIRRGPNEQFF. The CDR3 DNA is TGTGCCAGCTCACCACTACAAATTCGGCGGGGTCCCAATGAGCAGTTCTTC.

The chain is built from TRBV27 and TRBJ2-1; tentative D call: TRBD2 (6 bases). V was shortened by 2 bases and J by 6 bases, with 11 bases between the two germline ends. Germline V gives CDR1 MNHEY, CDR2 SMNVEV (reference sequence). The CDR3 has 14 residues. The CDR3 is CASSLGSSANEQFF. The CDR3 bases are TGTGCCAGCAGTTTAGGGTCTAGCGCCAATGAGCAGTTCTTC.

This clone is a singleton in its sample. CDR3 bases: TGTGCCAGCAGCTTGGCTATAGCGGGGCCGGGACTGTACAATGAGCAGTTCTTC. Residues: CASSLAIAGPGLYNEQFF. The chain employs TRBV7-8 and TRBJ2-1; TRBD2 matches 8 bases. Germline lookup yields CDR1 SGHVS and CDR2 FQNEAQ. V shed 3 bases and J 4 bases; nucleotides not matched to a gene: 14. The CDR3 totals 18 residues. The variable domain in full, completed from reference TRBV7-8 and TRBJ2-1, reads GAGVSQSPRYKVAKRGQDVALRCDPISGHVSLFWYQQALGQGPEFLTYFQNEAQLDKSGLPSDRFFAERPEGSVSTLKIQRTQQEDSAVYLCASSLAIAGPGLYNEQFFGPGTRLTVL.

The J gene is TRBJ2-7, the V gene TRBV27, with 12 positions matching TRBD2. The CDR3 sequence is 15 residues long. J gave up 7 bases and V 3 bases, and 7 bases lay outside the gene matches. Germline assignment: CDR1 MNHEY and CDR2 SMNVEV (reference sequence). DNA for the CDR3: TGTGCCAGCAGTTTGCCCGGACTAGCGGGAAGGGAGCAGTACTTC. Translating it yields CASSLPGLAGREQYF.

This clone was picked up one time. The CDR3 DNA reads as TGTGCCAGCAGCTCAGGGCACTACGAGCAGTACTTC. This encodes CASSSGHYEQYF. The rearrangement uses TRBV11-3 and TRBJ2-7, with D possibly matching TRBD1 (5 bases). CDR3 size: 12 residues. CDR1 and CDR2 from the germline V gene are SGHNT and YENEEA. Trimming took 4 bases from V and 3 from J, leaving 7 bases between them.

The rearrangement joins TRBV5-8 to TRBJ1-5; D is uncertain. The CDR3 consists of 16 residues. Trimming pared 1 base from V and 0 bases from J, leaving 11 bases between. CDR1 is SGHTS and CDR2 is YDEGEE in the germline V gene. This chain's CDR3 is CASSLLLSYSNQPQHF. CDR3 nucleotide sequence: TGTGCCAGCAGCTTGCTTCTTTCTTATAGCAATCAGCCCCAGCATTTT.

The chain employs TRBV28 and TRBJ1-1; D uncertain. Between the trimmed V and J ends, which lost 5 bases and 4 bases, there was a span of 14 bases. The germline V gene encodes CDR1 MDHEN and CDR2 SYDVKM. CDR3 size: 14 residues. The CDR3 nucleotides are TGTGCCAGCAGTGTAATAGGAGGGAGCACTGAAGCTTTCTTT. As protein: CASSVIGGSTEAFF.

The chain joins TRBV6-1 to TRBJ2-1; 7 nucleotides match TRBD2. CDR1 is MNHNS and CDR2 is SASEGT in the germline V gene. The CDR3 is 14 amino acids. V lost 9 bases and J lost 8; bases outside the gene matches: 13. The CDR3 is CASSRGEGIYEQFF. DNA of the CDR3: TGTGCCAGTAGTCGCGGGGAGGGGATCTATGAGCAGTTCTTC.

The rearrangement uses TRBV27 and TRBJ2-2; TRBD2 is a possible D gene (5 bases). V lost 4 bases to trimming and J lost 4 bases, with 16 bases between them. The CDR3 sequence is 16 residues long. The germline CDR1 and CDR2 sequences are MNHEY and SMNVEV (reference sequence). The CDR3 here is CASSSPLREPTGELFF. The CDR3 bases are TGTGCCAGCAGTTCTCCTTTAAGGGAGCCCACCGGGGAGCTGTTTTTT.

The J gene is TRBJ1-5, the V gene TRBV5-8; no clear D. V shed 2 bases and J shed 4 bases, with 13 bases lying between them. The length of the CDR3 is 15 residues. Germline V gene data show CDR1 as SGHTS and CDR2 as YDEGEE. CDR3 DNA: TGTGCCAGCAGCTTCGGGGTCGTAGGTAATCAGCCCCAGCATTTT. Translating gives CASSFGVVGNQPQHF.